A single sample is the source of the 29 T cell receptor beta chains below, sequenced in a study of blood T cell repertoires in COVID-19. Method: immunoSEQ multiplex PCR; TCRdb's copy keeps in-frame clones and lacks some. This sample has roughly 160,000 clones, with roughly 82% found just once. Sequenced sample: PBMCs or T cells enriched from blood (not recorded which). These receptor sequences come from a man aged 50-60 years who had recovered from COVID-19.

The chain links TRBV15 to TRBJ2-1, with D perhaps TRBD2 (5 bases). The V end was cut by 0 bases, the J end by 2 bases, with 8 bases between. The germline V gene encodes CDR1 LNHNV and CDR2 YYDKDF (reference sequence). This CDR3 comprises 15 residues. This CDR3 is CATSRDPGAYNEQFF. CDR3 sequence (DNA): TGTGCCACCAGCAGAGATCCCGGGGCCTACAATGAGCAGTTCTTC.

The rearrangement links TRBV5-1 to TRBJ1-1; D may be TRBD1 (5 bases). There are 15 residues in the CDR3. Germline CDR1 is SGHRS and CDR2 is YFSETQ. V was cut by 6 bases and J by 4 bases, with 19 bases left in between. DNA of the CDR3: TGCGCCAGCACCTACCTGGGTGGGGGGTCCACTGAAGCTTTCTTT. The encoded protein is CASTYLGGGSTEAFF.

This rearrangement joins TRBV28 to TRBJ1-4; 8 bases fit TRBD1. V was clipped by 10 bases and J by 3 bases; unmatched bases: 4. The CDR3 has 13 amino acids. Germline loops: CDR1 MDHEN, CDR2 SYDVKM. The CDR3 DNA reads as TGTGCCATCCAGGGACAGGCTAATGAAAAACTGTTTTTT. It is translated as CAIQGQANEKLFF.

This clone showed up just once. The J gene is TRBJ1-5, the V gene TRBV27, with TRBD1 matching over 8 bases. There are 16 residues in the CDR3. V shed 5 bases and J 6 bases; nucleotides not matched to a gene: 12. From germline, CDR1 is MNHEY and CDR2 SMNVEV (reference sequence). CDR3 sequence reads: CASSPRTGRRGQPQHF. CDR3 coding DNA: TGTGCCAGCAGTCCTCGGACAGGGAGGAGGGGTCAGCCCCAGCATTTT.

This clone was seen repeatedly, ten times or more. V gene TRBV2 combines with J gene TRBJ1-1, with D unresolved. The CDR3 sequence is 11 residues long. Trimming took off 1 base at V and 9 bases at J, with 6 bases between the two ends. The V gene's germline CDR1 is SNHLY and CDR2 FYNNEI. CDR3 region: CASSEGGKAFF. CDR3 nucleotide sequence: TGTGCCAGCAGTGAAGGAGGAAAAGCTTTCTTT.

The chain links TRBV19 to TRBJ1-2; TRBD1 is a possible D gene (6 bases). The CDR3 length is 12 residues. Germline V gene data show CDR1 as LNHDA and CDR2 as SQIVND (reference sequence). V lost 10 bases to trimming and J lost 3 bases, with 12 bases between them. CDR3: CATENRDYGYTF. CDR3 in DNA: TGTGCCACCGAAAACAGGGACTATGGCTACACCTTC.

This rearrangement joins TRBV9 to TRBJ2-7; D ambiguous. This CDR3 is 16 amino acids long. V lost 1 base, J lost 0 bases, and 14 bases lay in between. Germline-derived CDR1 and CDR2 are SGDLS and YYNGEE. CDR3: CASSVSPTSSSYEQYF. CDR3 coding DNA: TGTGCCAGCAGCGTATCTCCTACCTCGAGCTCCTACGAGCAGTACTTC.

The rearrangement links TRBV5-4 to TRBJ2-4; tentatively, D is TRBD1 (6 bases). CDR1 and CDR2 from the germline V gene are SGHNT and YYREEE (reference sequence). The CDR3 sequence is 16 residues long. V was trimmed by 5 bases and J by 5 bases, leaving 20 bases between them. Here the CDR3 reads CASRIQGPDGENIQYF. CDR3 DNA: TGTGCCAGCAGGATACAGGGTCCTGACGGCGAAAACATTCAGTACTTC.

Many counts were recorded for this clone. An end of the junction differs from the germline gene, which may be a read error. The chain is built from TRBV10-1 and TRBJ2-7; D is unresolved. Looked up from germline, CDR1 is WNHNN and CDR2 is SYGVQD (reference sequence). The CDR3 sequence is 8 residues long. This chain's CDR3 is CASSQLLF. The CDR3 nucleotides are TGCGCCAGCAGTCAACTACTCTTC.

Only one count was recorded for this clone. The chain couples TRBV7-9 to TRBJ1-5, with 7 bases lining up with TRBD1. The CDR3 extends over 15 amino acids. Germline assignment: CDR1 SEHNR and CDR2 FQNEAQ (reference sequence). V gave up 8 bases and J gave up 0 bases; unmatched junction bases: 7. CDR3 amino acids: CASSPTGRSNQPQHF. CDR3 nucleotide sequence: TGTGCCAGCTCCCCGACAGGGCGTAGCAATCAGCCCCAGCATTTT.

The chain employs TRBV7-8 and TRBJ2-2; D possibly corresponds to TRBD1 (5 bases). From germline, CDR1 is SGHVS and CDR2 FQNEAQ. V lost 1 base and J lost 5, with 14 bases in between. The CDR3 totals 16 residues. CDR3 DNA: TGTGCCAGCAGCTTAGTGGTTGACAGTGATACCGGGGAGCTGTTTTTT. This translates into CASSLVVDSDTGELFF.

In its sample, this clone was seen a few times. The gene calls are TRBV5-1 and TRBJ2-5; 9 bases match TRBD1. CDR1 and CDR2 from the germline V gene are SGHRS and YFSETQ. This CDR3 is 13 amino acids long. The ends lost 3 bases at V and 7 bases at J; junction bases unmatched: 4. The CDR3 loop reads CASSSGQGGTQYF. The DNA for the CDR3 is TGCGCCAGCAGCTCGGGACAGGGAGGGACCCAGTACTTC.

This clone was seen more than once but under ten times. This rearrangement joins TRBV18 to TRBJ1-1, with D tentatively TRBD1 (5 bases). V was cut by 3 bases and J by 6 bases, with 11 bases left in between. This CDR3 has 13 amino acids. Germline lookup yields CDR1 KGHSH and CDR2 LQKENI. CDR3 protein: CASSPDSGAEAFF. As DNA, the CDR3 is TGTGCCAGCTCACCTGATTCGGGGGCTGAAGCTTTCTTT.

This chain uses TRBV27 with TRBJ1-5; D is perhaps TRBD1 (6 bases). Germline V CDR1 and CDR2: MNHEY, SMNVEV (reference sequence). The V and J ends lost 0 bases and 3 bases respectively, with 9 bases between them. The CDR3 is 15 residues long. The CDR3 is CASSLSGAPNQPQHF. The CDR3 DNA sequence: TGTGCCAGCAGTTTATCGGGGGCGCCCAATCAGCCCCAGCATTTT.

The chain is built from TRBV5-4 and TRBJ1-1; 9 bases agree with TRBD1. The length of the CDR3 is 15 residues. The V gene's germline CDR1 is SGHNT and CDR2 YYREEE (reference sequence). With V trimmed by 4 bases and J by 4 bases, 8 bases remained unmatched. CDR3 bases: TGTGCCAGCAGCCCGCTACAGGGGGCGGGCACTGAAGCTTTCTTT. It is translated as CASSPLQGAGTEAFF. Full variable domain (outside the CDR3, taken from reference TRBV5-4 and TRBJ1-1): ETGVTQSPTHLIKTRGQQVTLRCSSQSGHNTVSWYQQALGQGPQFIFQYYREEENGRGNFPPRFSGLQFPNYSSELNVNALELDDSALYLCASSPLQGAGTEAFFGQGTRLTVV.

The V gene is TRBV7-2, the J gene TRBJ2-1; 11 bases fit TRBD2. CDR1 is SGHTA and CDR2 is FQGNSA in the germline V gene. The V gene end was trimmed by 3 bases and the J gene end by 3 bases; junction bases not matched to a gene: 1. The CDR3 loop spans 15 amino acids. CDR3 sequence: CASSFSGRGYNEQFF. The CDR3 nucleotides read TGTGCCAGCAGCTTTAGCGGGAGGGGCTACAATGAGCAGTTCTTC.

This clone was counted a single time. This chain connects TRBV19 to TRBJ2-1; 8 bases align to TRBD2. This CDR3 contains 13 residues. V lost 5 bases to trimming and J lost 16 bases; unmatched junction nucleotides: 13. The germline V gene has CDR1 LNHDA and CDR2 SQIVND (reference sequence). CDR3 sequence: CASSPYSGVGSFF. Here the CDR3 DNA reads TGTGCCAGTAGTCCTTATAGCGGGGTAGGTTCTTTCTTC.

V usage is TRBV5-4 and J usage is TRBJ2-5; 11 bases match TRBD2. After removal of 4 bases from V and 3 bases from J, the junction contained 8 bases not matched to a gene. The CDR3 is 16 amino acids. Per the germline V gene, CDR1 is SGHNT and CDR2 is YYREEE (reference sequence). In nucleotides, the CDR3 is TGTGCCAGCAGCGATCCTAGCGGGGGGCGAAAAGAGACCCAGTACTTC. Translating it yields CASSDPSGGRKETQYF.

This clone was observed a few times. The V and J genes are TRBV19 and TRBJ1-2; D not certain. V was clipped by 5 bases and J by 2 bases, with 9 bases between them. There are 13 residues in the CDR3. Germline CDR1 is LNHDA and CDR2 is SQIVND (reference sequence). The CDR3 nucleotides are TGTGCCAGTAGTCTTGTGGAGAACTATGGCTACACCTTC. Its protein is CASSLVENYGYTF.

The chain has TRBV18 and TRBJ1-2; weak D call: TRBD1 (6 bases). This CDR3 contains 14 residues. Per germline, CDR1 KGHSH and CDR2 LQKENI. V was pared by 6 bases and J by 3 bases, with 14 bases between. CDR3 residues: CASSPNRDHYGYTF. The CDR3 nucleotides read TGTGCCAGCTCCCCCAACAGGGATCACTATGGCTACACCTTC. The full variable domain, in which reference TRBV18 and TRBJ1-2 provide the parts outside the CDR3, is NAGVMQNPRHLVRRRGQEARLRCSPMKGHSHVYWYRQLPEEGLKFMVYLQKENIIDESGMPKERFSAEFPKEGPSILRIQQVVRGDSAAYFCASSPNRDHYGYTFGSGTRLTVV.

The rearrangement links TRBV28 to TRBJ1-5; perhaps TRBD1 as D (5 bases). The V gene lost 5 bases and the J gene lost 6 bases, with 14 bases spanning the gap. The CDR3 runs 14 residues. CDR1 and CDR2 from the germline V gene are MDHEN and SYDVKM. The CDR3 region has the DNA TGTGCCAGCAGTCTTCCACAGGTAGCTCAGCCCCAGCATTTT. This codes for CASSLPQVAQPQHF. The variable domain in full, with the rest retrieved from reference TRBV28 and TRBJ1-5, is DVKVTQSSRYLVKRTGEKVFLECVQDMDHENMFWYRQDPGLGLRLIYFSYDVKMKEKGDIPEGYSVSREKKERFSLILESASTNQTSMYLCASSLPQVAQPQHFGDGTRLSIL.

This chain links TRBV15 with TRBJ2-7, with D perhaps TRBD2 (6 bases). Germline values: CDR1 LNHNV, CDR2 YYDKDF (reference sequence). CDR3 size: 16 residues. The V end was cut by 0 bases, the J end by 3 bases, with 15 bases between. The CDR3 region has the DNA TGTGCCACCAGCAGAGATCGGGCGGGACGAAGCTACGAGCAGTACTTC. This gives the protein CATSRDRAGRSYEQYF.

This chain joins TRBV27 and TRBJ2-3; TRBD2 might be the D (5 bases). Between the trimmed V and J ends, which lost 3 bases and 0 bases, there was a span of 10 bases. Germline V lookup: CDR1 MNHEY, CDR2 SMNVEV (reference sequence). CDR3 length: 15 amino acids. CDR3 DNA: TGTGCCAGCAGTTTCTGGGGAGAGAGCACAGATACGCAGTATTTT. Residues: CASSFWGESTDTQYF.

The chain employs TRBV5-8 and TRBJ2-1, with a weak D call TRBD2 (5 bases). Germline CDR1 and CDR2: SGHTS and YDEGEE. This CDR3 is built from 13 residues. V was pared by 2 bases and J by 5 bases, with 8 bases between. CDR3 residues: CASSFGADNEQFF. CDR3 DNA sequence: TGTGCCAGCAGCTTCGGAGCGGACAATGAGCAGTTCTTC.

The genes are TRBV7-3 and TRBJ2-1; 7 bases line up with TRBD1. This CDR3 contains 15 residues. V was clipped by 4 bases and J by 3 bases; unmatched bases: 6. Germline CDR1 is SGHTA and CDR2 is FQGTGA. The CDR3 DNA follows: TGTGCCAGCAGCTCTTCGACAGGGCGCTACAATGAGCAGTTCTTC. Residues: CASSSSTGRYNEQFF.

This chain links TRBV27 with TRBJ2-2; D is unresolved. Trimming stripped 2 bases from V and 7 bases from J, with 5 bases between. The CDR3 sequence is 12 residues long. Germline CDR1 MNHEY, CDR2 SMNVEV (reference sequence). The CDR3 region has the DNA TGTGCCAGCAGTTTAACGGTCGGGGAGCTGTTTTTT. Its translation is CASSLTVGELFF.

CDR3 in amino acids: CASSRTSGGAWDTQYF. The CDR3 DNA reads as TGTGCCAGCAGCCGGACTAGCGGGGGGGCCTGGGATACGCAGTATTTT. This chain links TRBV5-4 with TRBJ2-3; TRBD2 aligns across 15 bases. J was trimmed by 6 bases and V by 4 bases; bases with no gene match: 6. The CDR3 runs 16 residues. CDR1 and CDR2 (germline): SGHNT, YYREEE (reference sequence).

The V gene is TRBV7-9, the J gene TRBJ1-2; D gene unclear. Germline values: CDR1 SEHNR, CDR2 FQNEAQ (reference sequence). There are 13 residues in the CDR3. Trimming removed 3 bases at V and 3 bases at J, with 8 bases between. The CDR3 sequence: CASSFTPHYGYTF. The CDR3 nucleotides read TGTGCCAGCAGCTTTACACCACACTATGGCTACACCTTC.

V and J are TRBV27 and TRBJ2-7; 7 nucleotides align to TRBD1. CDR3 size: 16 residues. Per germline, CDR1 MNHEY and CDR2 SMNVEV (reference sequence). The ends lost 3 bases at V and 2 bases at J; junction bases unmatched: 10. The CDR3 loop is CASSFHRGKGTYEQYF. CDR3 bases: TGTGCCAGCAGTTTCCACAGGGGAAAGGGGACCTACGAGCAGTACTTC.